Presented here are 6 T cell receptor beta chains from one specimen sequenced in a study of vaccination effects on CD4 cells after COVID-19 (dated 2022 in TCRdb). To identify antigen-specific CD4+ T cell clonotypes by their expansion, the ViraFEST assay first stimulated PBMC with viral peptide pools and then applied TCR sequencing. After less than 13 days of culture, CD4+ T cells were isolated with the EasySep CD4+ T cell isolation kit. Participants received two doses of either the BNT162b2 or the mRNA-1273 mRNA SARS-CoV-2 vaccine. The library was obtained by the immunoSEQ multiplex PCR assay. TCRdb retrieved this table from immuneACCESS and kept in-frame rearrangements only. Not all clones are present; in checked studies, unresolved V genes account for under half, and no reason is known for the remainder. The table for this sample lists 25,000 to 40,000 clones; roughly 63% of them were counted only once. 8% to 9% of the sample comes from the top ten.

What these receptors recognize is not known. Source: CD4+ T cells from PBMCs cultured with SARS-CoV-2 spike peptides, taken after COVID-19 vaccination. The sample's cell subset or site label is to be understood as: SARS-CoV-2 spike overlapping peptide pool stimulation. The source of these receptors is a human donor who received a COVID-19 vaccine.

This clone occurred a few times. The V and J genes are TRBV5-5 and TRBJ2-7; no firm D call. CDR1 is SGHKS and CDR2 is YYEKEE in the germline V gene (reference sequence). This CDR3 region has 16 residues. V lost 0 bases and J 1 base, leaving 14 bases between the germline ends. The CDR3 reads CASSLAVTYTSYEQYF. CDR3 nucleotide sequence: TGTGCCAGCAGCTTGGCTGTGACATATACTTCCTACGAGCAGTACTTC.

This chain links TRBV5-1 with TRBJ1-3, with TRBD1 matching 8 bases. The CDR3 sequence is 17 residues long. Germline loops: CDR1 SGHRS, CDR2 YFSETQ. V shed 3 bases, J shed 1 base, and the junction held 9 bases outside the gene matches. As DNA, the CDR3 is TGCGCCAGCAGCTGGGGGACAGGAGAAACTTCTGGAAACACCATATATTTT. Protein: CASSWGTGETSGNTIYF.

The genes are TRBV30 and TRBJ2-7, with no clear D. With 0 bases removed from V and 7 bases from J, the gap between germline ends came to 19 bases. The CDR3 runs to 15 residues. CDR1 and CDR2 from the germline V gene are GTSNPN and SVGIG (reference sequence). The CDR3 region is CAWSVGSSPTEEQYF. CDR3 sequence (DNA): TGTGCCTGGAGTGTCGGCAGCAGCCCTACTGAAGAGCAGTACTTC.

The chain has TRBV3-1 (or the pseudogene TRBV3-2) and TRBJ1-3; possibly TRBD1 for D (6 bases). The V end was cut by 5 bases, the J end by 4 bases, with 18 bases between. Germline V gene lookup returns CDR1 LGHDT and CDR2 YNNKEL (reference sequence). This CDR3 has 16 amino acids. The CDR3 protein is CASSFIGQGTGNTIYF. In nucleotides, the CDR3 is TGTGCCAGCAGCTTTATTGGGCAGGGGACCGGAAACACCATATATTTT.

The chain carries TRBV5-6 and TRBJ2-2; 10 nucleotides line up with TRBD2. Germline V gives CDR1 SGHDT, CDR2 YYEEEE. V dropped 4 bases and J dropped 3; count of bases not matched to a gene: 6. This CDR3 region has 16 residues. CDR3 DNA: TGTGCCAGCAGCCGATCTAGCGGGAGTGACACCGGGGAGCTGTTTTTT. Encoded protein: CASSRSSGSDTGELFF.

J is TRBJ1-6 and V is TRBV2, with D unclear. The CDR3 covers 17 residues. The V end lost 1 base, the J end lost 1 base, and 11 bases lay between the germline ends. Germline V gene sequence: CDR1 SNHLY, CDR2 FYNNEI. This CDR3 is CASSEVLVSSYNSPLHF. In DNA form, the CDR3 reads TGTGCCAGCAGTGAAGTTCTCGTGTCTTCCTATAATTCACCCCTCCACTTT.